This paragraph reports one TCR beta chain. Its recognized antigen is unknown. No quality values exist for individual bases; no much larger clone is one base distant. The record originates from a study of blood T cell repertoires in COVID-19 (TCRdb year 2020). General notes on the study: Samples covering the acute and convalescent phases of COVID-19 were provided by collaborators in the United States, Italy and Spain. The prospective study material was composed of cDNA or gDNA derived from T cells, B-cell-depleted T cells, or PBMCs. The repertoires were made available in a free public database intended to serve as a resource for research on the immune response to SARS-CoV-2. The samples were drawn from the first 160 participants of the ongoing ImmuneRACE study and from 950 to 1,500 subjects provided by 6 global collaborators. Deeply sampled blood TCRbeta repertoires from subjects exposed to, actively infected with, or recovered from COVID-19 were included in the dataset. A de-identified subject ID, COVID-19 status, age in years and sex were almost always included in the sample metadata. Where available, HLA class I and class II types were taken from metadata supplied by the sample provider and were not determined by assay-based typing. Beyond this particular receptor, the publication reports: The quantity of clinical and demographic metadata differed by source and by participant and was supplied without curation.

Another Seattle source contributed samples from volunteer blood donors who had recovered from COVID-19. Collaborating institutions collected whole blood in K2EDTA tubes following their own protocols. For TCRbeta analysis, collaborators shipped samples in one of three forms: frozen whole blood, isolated PBMCs, or DNA extracted from either of those sample types. The immunoSEQ Assay, a bias-controlled multiplex PCR, was used to amplify TCRbeta CDR3 regions from genomic DNA. For the original study's pipeline: Within the assay, amplification of reference gene primers was used to estimate how many nucleated cells each sample contained. To quantify the absolute abundance of each unique TCRbeta CDR3 rearrangement, sequence reads were collapsed and filtered. For each sample, productive Simpson clonality was calculated by taking the square root of Simpson's diversity index across productive rearrangements. TCRdb mirrors the immuneACCESS table, restricted to in-frame sequences. Some clones are absent from its copies; in checked studies, under half trace to an unresolved V gene, and the reason for the others is unknown. The DNA was the basis for D and trimming; V, J and clone size are from that table. Across this sample there are some 240,000 clones, with roughly 90% seen only once. The top ten constitute around 6% of the sample.

The CDR3 numbers 13 residues from cysteine through phenylalanine. Only CDR3 DNA remains: 39 bases, in frame from the first base. Taken from the germline V gene, the CDR1 and CDR2 loops are LGHNT and FRNRAP. V is pared back by 7 bases and J by 7 bases, with 16 bases lying between the germline termini. The source of this sequence is a man aged 60 to 75 who had recovered from COVID-19. The specimen sequenced was peripheral blood. Rearrangement joined TRBV12-5 to TRBJ1-2, and possibly TRBD1, on 5 matching bases. The bases read TGTGCTAGTGCCCAAGTGGGGGGTGGTGGCTACACCTTC. Translated, this is CASAQVGGGGYTF.